This T cell receptor beta chain stems from a study of blood T cell repertoires in COVID-19 (dated by TCRdb to about 2020). Broadly, across the study: Samples covering the acute and convalescent phases of COVID-19 were provided by collaborators in the United States, Italy and Spain. The material from the prospective study consisted of cDNA or gDNA derived from T cells, B-cell-depleted T cells, or PBMCs. The dataset comprised deeply sampled blood TCRbeta repertoires from subjects exposed to, actively infected with, or recovered from COVID-19. The repertoires were released in a freely available public database meant as a resource for research on the immune response to SARS-CoV-2. Samples came from the ongoing ImmuneRACE study (first 160 participants) plus 1,254 subjects from 6 global collaborators. Nearly every sample came with metadata listing a de-identified subject ID, COVID-19 status, age in years and sex. Where HLA class I and class II types were available, the types were taken from metadata supplied by the sample provider, not from assay-based typing. What the authors observed across the whole study: The quantity of clinical and demographic metadata differed by source and by participant and was supplied without curation.

Including the terminal cysteine and phenylalanine, the CDR3 comprises 14 residues. CDR3 DNA is the only sequence kept; it has 42 bases, read in frame from the first base. Between the V and J ends, shortened by 5 bases and 2 bases respectively, the junction contains 9 bases. In the germline V gene, CDR1 corresponds to ENHRY and CDR2 to SYGVKD. TCRbeta CDR3 regions were amplified from genomic DNA by means of the immunoSEQ Assay, a bias-controlled multiplex PCR. Concerning the study's data processing: The number of nucleated cells in each sample was estimated by amplification of reference gene primers within the assay. Sequence reads were collapsed and filtered to measure the absolute abundance of every unique TCRbeta CDR3 rearrangement. For each sample, productive Simpson clonality was calculated as the square root of Simpson's diversity index over productive rearrangements. TCRdb provides this immuneACCESS table in a form limited to in-frame rearrangements. Some clones are lacking; in checked studies, under half of them reflect an unresolved V gene, and why the rest are absent is not known. The V and J calls and clone size come from that table; D and trimming were worked out from the DNA. This sample holds 150,000 or so clones; roughly 84% were observed only once. Over 15% of the sample is in the top ten clones.

Participants in the prospective study were aged roughly 18 to 100 years, lived in 20 to 30 United States geographic areas, and enrolled through a virtual design. Cohort assignment in the prospective study relied on participant-reported clinical history from a screening survey and a study questionnaire. For ImmuneRACE Cohort 3, a participant was defined as recovered based on two consecutive negative NP/OP PCR tests, clearance by a healthcare professional, or resolution of symptoms. In the prospective study, whole blood, serum and a nasopharyngeal or oropharyngeal swab were collected from each participant by mobile phlebotomists. Additional blood draws and questionnaires over a roughly two-month period could optionally be provided by prospective study participants. Prospective study blood samples were shipped either frozen or at room temperature before DNA extraction. Comments on this clone: Its antigen is still unknown. Base-call qualities are not available, and no considerably larger clone is one nucleotide away.

This clonotype was sampled from a man aged 55 to 69 who had recovered from COVID-19. What was sequenced was PBMCs or T cells enriched from blood (not recorded which). The V and J segments used are TRBV10-3 and TRBJ2-2; no confident D gene assignment can be made. The nucleotides read TGTGCCATCAGTTTAACTGAAAACACCGGGGAGCTGTTTTTT. Translated, it reads CAISLTENTGELFF.